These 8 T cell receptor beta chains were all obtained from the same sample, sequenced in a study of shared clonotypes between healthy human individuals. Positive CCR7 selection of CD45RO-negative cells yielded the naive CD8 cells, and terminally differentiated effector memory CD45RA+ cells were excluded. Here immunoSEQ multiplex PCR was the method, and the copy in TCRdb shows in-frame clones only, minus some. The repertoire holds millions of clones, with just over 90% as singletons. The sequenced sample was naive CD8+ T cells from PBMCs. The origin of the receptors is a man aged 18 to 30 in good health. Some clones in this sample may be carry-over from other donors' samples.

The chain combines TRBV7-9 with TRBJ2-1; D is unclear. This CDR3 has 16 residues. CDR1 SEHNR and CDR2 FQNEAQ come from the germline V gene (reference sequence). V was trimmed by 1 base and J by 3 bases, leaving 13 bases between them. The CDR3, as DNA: TGTGCCAGCAGCTTAGTCGTGTTCCAGGTCTACAATGAGCAGTTCTTC. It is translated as CASSLVVFQVYNEQFF.

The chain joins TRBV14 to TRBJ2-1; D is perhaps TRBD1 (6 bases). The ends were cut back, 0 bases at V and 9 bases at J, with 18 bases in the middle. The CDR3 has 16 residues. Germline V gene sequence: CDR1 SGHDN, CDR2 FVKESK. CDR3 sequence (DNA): TGTGCCAGCAGCCAAGATTTTGTAGGACAGAGTACTGAGCAGTTCTTC. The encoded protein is CASSQDFVGQSTEQFF.

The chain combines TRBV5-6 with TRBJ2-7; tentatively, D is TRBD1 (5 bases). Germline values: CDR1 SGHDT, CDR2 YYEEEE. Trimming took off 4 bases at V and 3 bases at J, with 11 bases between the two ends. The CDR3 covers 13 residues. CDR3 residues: CASSLSGFYEQYF. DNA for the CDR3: TGTGCCAGCAGCCTCTCAGGGTTCTACGAGCAGTACTTC.

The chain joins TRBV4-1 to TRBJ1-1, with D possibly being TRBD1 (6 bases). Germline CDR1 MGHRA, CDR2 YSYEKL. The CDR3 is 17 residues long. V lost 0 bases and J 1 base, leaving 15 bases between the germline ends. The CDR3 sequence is CASSQEGGGPQNTEAFF. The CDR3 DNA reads TGCGCCAGCAGCCAAGAAGGCGGGGGGCCTCAGAACACTGAAGCTTTCTTT.

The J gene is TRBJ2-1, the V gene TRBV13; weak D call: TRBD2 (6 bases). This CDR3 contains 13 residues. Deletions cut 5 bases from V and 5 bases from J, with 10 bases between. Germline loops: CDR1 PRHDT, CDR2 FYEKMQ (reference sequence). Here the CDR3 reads CASSATRNNEQFF. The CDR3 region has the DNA TGTGCCAGCAGCGCGACTAGAAACAATGAGCAGTTCTTC.

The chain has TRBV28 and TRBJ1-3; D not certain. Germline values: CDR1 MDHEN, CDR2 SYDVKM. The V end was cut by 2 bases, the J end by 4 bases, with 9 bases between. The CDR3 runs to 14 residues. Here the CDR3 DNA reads TGTGCCAGCAGTTTACGGAGGTACGGAAACACCATATATTTT. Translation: CASSLRRYGNTIYF.

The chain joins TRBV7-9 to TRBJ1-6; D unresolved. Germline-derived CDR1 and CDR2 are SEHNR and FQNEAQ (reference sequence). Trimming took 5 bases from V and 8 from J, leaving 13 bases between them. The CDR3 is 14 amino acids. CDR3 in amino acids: CASSVVAADSPLHF. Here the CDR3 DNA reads TGTGCCAGCAGCGTAGTGGCAGCAGATTCACCCCTCCACTTT.

This CDR3 is CASSSSRGRFEQYF. CDR3 nucleotide sequence: TGTGCCAGCAGCTCCAGCAGGGGACGTTTTGAGCAGTACTTC. The chain uses TRBV11-2 and TRBJ2-7, with D maybe TRBD1 (6 bases). Germline V lookup: CDR1 SGHAT, CDR2 FQNNGV. V was clipped by 4 bases and J by 7 bases, with 17 bases between them. This CDR3 is 14 amino acids long.